One and the same sample provided the 18 T cell receptor beta chains below, sequenced in a study of human T cells and chemical hapten exposure. Described time point: healthy volunteer bleed at 2 weeks. Blood, whole and unfractionated, served as the source for total RNA extraction. One entry per CDR3 protein results from TCRdb running MiXCR on the RACE reads. The sample has roughly 46,000 distinct CDR3 sequences, roughly 4.1% seen once; the top ten hold 5.8%. Sequenced: whole blood. These receptors all come from a human donor in good health. Some clones in this sample may be carry-over from other donors' samples.

The V gene is TRBV28, the J gene TRBJ2-7; D is perhaps TRBD1 or TRBD2 (5 bases each). Germline V CDR1 and CDR2: MDHEN, SYDVKM. The CDR3 consists of 11 residues. Deletions cut 3 bases from V and 6 bases from J, with 6 bases between. The CDR3 reads CASSFGAEQYF. In DNA form, the CDR3 reads TGTGCCAGCAGTTTCGGGGCCGAGCAGTACTTC. Looking up the rest from reference TRBV28 and TRBJ2-7 gives the full variable domain: DVKVTQSSRYLVKRTGEKVFLECVQDMDHENMFWYRQDPGLGLRLIYFSYDVKMKEKGDIPEGYSVSREKKERFSLILESASTNQTSMYLCASSFGAEQYFGPGTRLTVT.

This clonotype was detected ten times or more. V and J are TRBV10-2 and TRBJ2-7; tentative D call: TRBD1 (5 bases). Germline V lookup: CDR1 WSHSY, CDR2 SAAADI. The CDR3 is made up of 13 amino acids. The V gene lost 7 bases and the J gene lost 4 bases, with 14 bases spanning the gap. The CDR3 coding sequence is TGCGCCAGCACCCCGACAGCCCTATACGAGCAGTACTTC. Translating gives CASTPTALYEQYF.

This clonotype occurred many times. The chain employs TRBV12-3 or TRBV12-4 and TRBJ2-1; no clear D. V lost 1 base and J 5 bases, leaving 9 bases between the germline ends. This CDR3 region has 14 residues. The DNA for the CDR3 is TGTGCCAGCAGTTTAGAGACTCGCCACAATGAGCAGTTCTTC. Translating gives CASSLETRHNEQFF.

The chain links TRBV12-3 or TRBV12-4 to TRBJ2-7, with 11 nucleotides matching TRBD2. The CDR3 loop spans 16 amino acids. V dropped 2 bases and J dropped 0; count of bases not matched to a gene: 3. CDR3 sequence: CASSLSGTSGSYEQYF. The CDR3, as DNA: TGTGCCAGCAGTTTATCCGGGACTAGCGGCTCCTACGAGCAGTACTTC.

Points on this clonotype: This could be a read error, since a much larger clone is one nucleotide away. Here the CDR3 omits its conserved ending phenylalanine or tryptophan, so a read error is the likely source. The chain uses TRBV20-1 and TRBJ2-7, with 9 bases identical to TRBD2. This CDR3 has 14 residues. Looked up from germline, CDR1 is DFQATT and CDR2 is SNEGSKA (reference sequence). The trim removed 3 bases at V and 3 bases at J, leaving 6 bases unmatched. In DNA, the CDR3 is TGCAGTGCTAGGGTTAGTAGCGGGAGCTACGAGCAGTACTCC. Its protein product is CSARVSSGSYEQYS.

This clonotype was picked up a small number of times. V is TRBV12-3 or TRBV12-4 and J is TRBJ1-1, with D perhaps TRBD1 (5 bases). CDR3 size: 14 residues. Trimming stripped 1 base from V and 4 bases from J, with 10 bases between. The CDR3 reads CASSLGRAFTEAFF. The DNA of the CDR3 is TGTGCCAGCAGTTTAGGCAGGGCCTTCACTGAAGCTTTCTTT.

The V and J genes are TRBV6-5 and TRBJ1-2; D remains unclear. V dropped 4 bases and J dropped 4 bases, with 16 bases sitting between them. CDR3 length: 15 residues. CDR1 and CDR2 from the germline V gene are MNHEY and SVGAGI. The CDR3 loop reads CASSSRGGSLYGYTF. In nucleotides, the CDR3 is TGTGCCAGCAGTTCCCGTGGAGGTTCTCTCTATGGCTACACCTTC.

Only a few counts were recorded for this clonotype. J is TRBJ2-6 and V is TRBV28; possibly TRBD2 for D (6 bases). V was shortened by 7 bases and J by 4 bases, with 29 bases between the two germline ends. The CDR3 contains 20 residues. CDR1 and CDR2 (germline): MDHEN, SYDVKM. In DNA, the CDR3 is TGTGCCAGCATCGGGGGAAAGCTGGGCCAAACTTGGTCCGGGGCCAACGTCCTGACTTTC. Amino acid sequence: CASIGGKLGQTWSGANVLTF. Drawing the rest from reference TRBV28 and TRBJ2-6, the complete variable domain is DVKVTQSSRYLVKRTGEKVFLECVQDMDHENMFWYRQDPGLGLRLIYFSYDVKMKEKGDIPEGYSVSREKKERFSLILESASTNQTSMYLCASIGGKLGQTWSGANVLTFGAGSRLTVL.

This clonotype was detected many times. The rearrangement uses TRBV2 and TRBJ2-7, with 8 nucleotides matching TRBD1. With V trimmed by 0 bases and J by 3 bases, 4 bases remained unmatched. Germline CDR1 is SNHLY and CDR2 is FYNNEI. This CDR3 is built from 15 residues. The CDR3 sequence is CASSEALGQGYEQYF. Written as DNA, the CDR3 is TGTGCCAGCAGTGAAGCGCTTGGACAGGGCTACGAGCAGTACTTC.

Many counts were recorded for this clonotype. This sequence joins TRBV29-1 and TRBJ2-7, with D unclear. Germline loops: CDR1 SQVTM, CDR2 ANQGSEA. This CDR3 is built from 12 residues. V lost 4 bases, J lost 3 bases, and 10 bases lay in between. CDR3 in amino acids: CSVVLVGYEQYF. CDR3 in DNA: TGCAGCGTTGTTTTGGTCGGCTACGAGCAGTACTTC.

This clonotype was counted ten times or more. This chain uses TRBV6-5 with TRBJ1-1; possibly TRBD1 for D (5 bases). The CDR3 has 16 residues. Germline-derived CDR1 and CDR2 are MNHEY and SVGAGI. Trimming shortened V by 2 bases and J by 2 bases, and 15 bases separated the two germline ends. Written as DNA, the CDR3 is TGTGCCAGCAGTTACCGGCGGGCGGGGGGAAACACTGAAGCTTTCTTT. The encoded protein is CASSYRRAGGNTEAFF.

In its sample, this clonotype was seen a few times. The chain joins TRBV30 to TRBJ1-2; no clear D. Germline loops: CDR1 GTSNPN, CDR2 SVGIG (reference sequence). The CDR3 contains 15 residues. The V and J ends lost 3 bases and 0 bases respectively, with 14 bases between them. The CDR3 DNA sequence: TGTGCCTGGAGCGACCCGTTCGCAGCTAACTATGGCTACACCTTC. This encodes CAWSDPFAANYGYTF.

This clonotype was seen ten or more times. This chain connects TRBV7-2 to TRBJ2-7; 9 bases are a match to TRBD2. This CDR3 spans 16 amino acids. The V gene's germline CDR1 is SGHTA and CDR2 FQGNSA. J gave up 5 bases and V 5 bases, and 13 bases lay outside the gene matches. As DNA, the CDR3 is TGTGCCAGCAGCCAGGTGCCGGCGGGAGGGCAGAACGAGCAGTACTTC. It encodes CASSQVPAGGQNEQYF.

A few counts support this clonotype. The chain carries TRBV7-8 and TRBJ1-2; D is uncertain. The length of the CDR3 is 14 residues. The V gene's germline CDR1 is SGHVS and CDR2 FQNEAQ. Trimming stripped 6 bases from V and 5 bases from J, with 16 bases between. Written as DNA, the CDR3 is TGTGCCAGCAGTTCCCGAATTCAGCTGTATGGCTACACCTTC. Translation: CASSSRIQLYGYTF.

The chain uses TRBV28 and TRBJ1-6; no clear D. Trimming took off 3 bases at V and 15 bases at J, with 12 bases between the two ends. CDR3 length equals 12 residues. From germline, CDR1 is MDHEN and CDR2 SYDVKM. The DNA for the CDR3 is TGTGCCAGCAGTTTCCAGGTCCTTAACCTCCACTTT. As protein: CASSFQVLNLHF.

CDR3 amino acids: CASSPSVIATTEAFF. In DNA form, the CDR3 reads TGTGCCAGCAGTCCTTCGGTAATAGCGACCACTGAAGCTTTCTTT. The chain uses TRBV28 and TRBJ1-1; D is ambiguous. V dropped 5 bases and J dropped 4 bases, with 17 bases sitting between them. The CDR3 extends over 15 amino acids. Germline V CDR1 and CDR2: MDHEN, SYDVKM.

This chain connects TRBV24-1 to TRBJ2-1; D may correspond to TRBD1 or TRBD2 (6 bases each). Germline CDR1 KGHDR, CDR2 SFDVKD. This CDR3 comprises 16 residues. V was trimmed by 5 bases and J by 4 bases, leaving 17 bases between them. The DNA of the CDR3 is TGTGCCACCAGTGGCCGTGGGGGGCCCGCTTACAATGAGCAGTTCTTC. Protein sequence: CATSGRGGPAYNEQFF.

J is TRBJ1-6 and V is TRBV5-6; weak D call: TRBD1 (5 bases). V shed 4 bases and J shed 9 bases, with 20 bases lying between them. CDR3 length equals 16 residues. The germline CDR1 and CDR2 sequences are SGHDT and YYEEEE. The CDR3 spells CASSLRTGPLGSPLHF. The CDR3 region has the DNA TGTGCCAGCAGCCTACGGACGGGACCATTGGGTTCACCCCTCCACTTT.